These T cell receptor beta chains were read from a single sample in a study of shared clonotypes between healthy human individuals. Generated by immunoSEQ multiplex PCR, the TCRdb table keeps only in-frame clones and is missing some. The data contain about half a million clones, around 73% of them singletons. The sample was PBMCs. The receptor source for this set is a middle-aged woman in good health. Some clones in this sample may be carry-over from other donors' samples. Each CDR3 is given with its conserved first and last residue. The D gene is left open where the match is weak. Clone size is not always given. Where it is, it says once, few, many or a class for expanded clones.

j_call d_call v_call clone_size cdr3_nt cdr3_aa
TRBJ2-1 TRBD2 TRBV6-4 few TGTGCCAGCAGTGACTCGAAACTAGCGAAGTACAATGAGCAGTTCTTC CASSDSKLAKYNEQFF
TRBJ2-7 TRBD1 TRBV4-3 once TGCGCCAGCAGCCAAGAGTATCAGGACAGGGCCTACGAGCAGTACTTC CASSQEYQDRAYEQYF
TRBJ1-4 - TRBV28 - TGTGCCAGCAGTTTAGAGGTGCGGAAGAATGAAAAACTGTTTTTT CASSLEVRKNEKLFF
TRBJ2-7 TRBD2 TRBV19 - TGTGCCAGTAGTTGGAGCGGGAGGGCCTACGAGCAGTACTTC CASSWSGRAYEQYF
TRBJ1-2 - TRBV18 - TGTGCCAGCTCACCGGACCTATCTAACTATGGCTACACCTTC CASSPDLSNYGYTF
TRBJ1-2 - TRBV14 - TGTGCCAGCAGCCAAGAAGGGTTCTATGGCTACACCTTC CASSQEGFYGYTF
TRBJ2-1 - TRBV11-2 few TGTGCCAGCGCGCCTGGGGGGCAATACAATGAGCAGTTCTTC CASAPGGQYNEQFF
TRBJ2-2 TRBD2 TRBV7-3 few TGTGCCAGCAGCCCAACGGGAGGAAGGTGGACCGGGGAGCTGTTTTTT CASSPTGGRWTGELFF
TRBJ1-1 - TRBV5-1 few TGCGCCAGCAGCTCGAGGTTAGCCATGAACACTGAAGCTTTCTTT CASSSRLAMNTEAFF
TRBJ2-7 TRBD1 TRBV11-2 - TGTGCCAGCAGCTTAAGCAGGGGGCCGGGGGAGCAGTACTTC CASSLSRGPGEQYF
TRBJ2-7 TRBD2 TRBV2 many TGTGCCAGCAGGCCCGGGACTAGCATCTACGAGCAGTACTTC CASRPGTSIYEQYF
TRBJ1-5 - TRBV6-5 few TGTGCCAGCAGCGGGCTGCCCACAAATATCCAGCCCCAGCATTTT CASSGLPTNIQPQHF
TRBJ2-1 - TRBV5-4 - TGCGCCAGCAGCTTGGTGGAATGGGACAATGAGCAGTTCTTC CASSLVEWDNEQFF
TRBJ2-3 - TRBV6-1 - TGTGCCAGCAGTGAAGCGAACAGAATCACAGATACGCAGTATTTT CASSEANRITDTQYF
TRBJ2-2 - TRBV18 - TGTGCCAGCTCACCACTAGAACAGGGATCCGGGGAGCTGTTTTTT CASSPLEQGSGELFF
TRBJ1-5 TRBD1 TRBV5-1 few TGCGCCAGCAGCATCGACAGGGGGAGCCAGCCCCAGCATTTT CASSIDRGSQPQHF
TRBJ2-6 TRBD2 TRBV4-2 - TGTGCCAGCAGCCAAGAGCGGGGGACTGGGGCCAACGTCCTGACTTTC CASSQERGTGANVLTF
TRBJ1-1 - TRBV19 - TGTGCCAGTAGTATCCCCCCCCAGGCTCCTGAAGCTTTCTTT CASSIPPQAPEAFF
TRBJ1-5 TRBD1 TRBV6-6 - TGTGCCAGCAGGGATCCAGGGGGCGCGAGCAATCAGCCCCAGCATTTT CASRDPGGASNQPQHF
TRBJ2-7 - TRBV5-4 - TGTGCCAGCAGCCTTCCGGGACCCACATACGAGCAGTACTTC CASSLPGPTYEQYF
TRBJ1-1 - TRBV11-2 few TGTGCCAGCAGCCCTCGGACGGTGGGGACTGAAGCTTTCTTT CASSPRTVGTEAFF
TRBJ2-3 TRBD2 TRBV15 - TGTGCCACCAGCAGAGATTGGACTAGCGGGACGATAGATACGCAGTATTTT CATSRDWTSGTIDTQYF
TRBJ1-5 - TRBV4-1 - TGCGCCAGCAGCCAAGGGCCTACATTGAATCAGCCCCAGCATTTT CASSQGPTLNQPQHF
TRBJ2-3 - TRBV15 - TGTGCCACCAGCAGCAAGGCAGGGGAGGCAGATACGCAGTATTTT CATSSKAGEADTQYF
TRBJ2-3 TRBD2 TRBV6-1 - TGTGCCAGCAGTGAACCACTAGCGGGGCCCACAGATACGCAGTATTTT CASSEPLAGPTDTQYF
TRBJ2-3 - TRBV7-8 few TGTGCCAGCGAAGCCGGGGCCACAGATACGCAGTATTTT CASEAGATDTQYF